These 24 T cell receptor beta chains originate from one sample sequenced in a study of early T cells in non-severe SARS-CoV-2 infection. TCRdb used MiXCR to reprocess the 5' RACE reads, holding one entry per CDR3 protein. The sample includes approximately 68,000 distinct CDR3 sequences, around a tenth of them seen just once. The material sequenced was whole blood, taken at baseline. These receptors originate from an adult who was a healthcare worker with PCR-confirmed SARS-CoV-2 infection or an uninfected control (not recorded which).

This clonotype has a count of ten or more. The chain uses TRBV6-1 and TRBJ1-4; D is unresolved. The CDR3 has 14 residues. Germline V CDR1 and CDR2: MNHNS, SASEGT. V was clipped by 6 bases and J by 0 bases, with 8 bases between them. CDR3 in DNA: TGTGCCAGCAGAGACGGACCAACTAATGAAAAACTGTTTTTT. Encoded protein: CASRDGPTNEKLFF.

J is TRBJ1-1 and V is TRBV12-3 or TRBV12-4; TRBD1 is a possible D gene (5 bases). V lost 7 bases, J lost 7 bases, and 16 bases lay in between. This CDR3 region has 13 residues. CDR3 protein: CASIKRDGREAFF. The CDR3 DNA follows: TGTGCCAGCATCAAACGGGACGGTCGTGAAGCTTTCTTT.

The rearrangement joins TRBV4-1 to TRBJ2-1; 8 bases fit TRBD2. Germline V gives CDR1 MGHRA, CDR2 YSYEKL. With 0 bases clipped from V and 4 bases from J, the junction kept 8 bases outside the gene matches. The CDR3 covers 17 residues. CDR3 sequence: CASSQDSLAGGYNEQFF. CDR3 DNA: TGCGCCAGCAGCCAAGATTCACTGGCGGGGGGTTACAATGAGCAGTTCTTC.

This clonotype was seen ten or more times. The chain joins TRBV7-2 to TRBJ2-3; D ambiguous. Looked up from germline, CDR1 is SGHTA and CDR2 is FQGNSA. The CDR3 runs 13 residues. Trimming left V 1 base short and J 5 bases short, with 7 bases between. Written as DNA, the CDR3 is TGTGCCAGCAGCTTAGTCGGCGGAGATACGCAGTATTTT. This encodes CASSLVGGDTQYF.

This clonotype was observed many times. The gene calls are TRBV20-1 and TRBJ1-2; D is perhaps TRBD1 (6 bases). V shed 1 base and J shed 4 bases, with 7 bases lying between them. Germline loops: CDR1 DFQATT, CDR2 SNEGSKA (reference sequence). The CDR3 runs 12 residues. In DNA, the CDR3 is TGCAGTGCTAGAGTAGGGGGCTATGGCTACACCTTC. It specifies CSARVGGYGYTF.

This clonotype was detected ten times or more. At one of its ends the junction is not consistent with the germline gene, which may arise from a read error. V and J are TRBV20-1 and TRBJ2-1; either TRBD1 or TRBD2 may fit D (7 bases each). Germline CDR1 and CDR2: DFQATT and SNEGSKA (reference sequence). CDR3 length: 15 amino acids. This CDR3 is CSARAGQGVGNEQFF. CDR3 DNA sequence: TGCAGTGCCAGAGCGGGGCAGGGGGTAGGTAATGAGCAGTTCTTC.

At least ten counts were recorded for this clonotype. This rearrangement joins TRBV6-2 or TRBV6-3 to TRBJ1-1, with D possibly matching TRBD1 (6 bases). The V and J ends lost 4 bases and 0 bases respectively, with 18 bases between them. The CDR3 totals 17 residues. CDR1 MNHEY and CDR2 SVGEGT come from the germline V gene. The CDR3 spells CASSSYGRGSVNTEAFF. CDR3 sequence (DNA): TGTGCCAGCAGTTCGTACGGCAGGGGATCGGTGAACACTGAAGCTTTCTTT.

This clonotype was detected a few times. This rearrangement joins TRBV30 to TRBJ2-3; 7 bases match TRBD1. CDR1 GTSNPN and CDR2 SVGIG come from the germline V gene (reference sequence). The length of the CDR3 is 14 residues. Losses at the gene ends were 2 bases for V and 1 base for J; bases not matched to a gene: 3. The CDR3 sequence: CAWSPGQRTDTQYF. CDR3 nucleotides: TGTGCCTGGAGTCCGGGACAGCGCACAGATACGCAGTATTTT.

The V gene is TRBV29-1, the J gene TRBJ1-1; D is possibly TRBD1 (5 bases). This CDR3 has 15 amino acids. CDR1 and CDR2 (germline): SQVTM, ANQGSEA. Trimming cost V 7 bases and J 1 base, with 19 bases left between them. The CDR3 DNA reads TGCAGCGCCCCGACTGGGGCAGGGTCGAACACTGAAGCTTTCTTT. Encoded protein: CSAPTGAGSNTEAFF.

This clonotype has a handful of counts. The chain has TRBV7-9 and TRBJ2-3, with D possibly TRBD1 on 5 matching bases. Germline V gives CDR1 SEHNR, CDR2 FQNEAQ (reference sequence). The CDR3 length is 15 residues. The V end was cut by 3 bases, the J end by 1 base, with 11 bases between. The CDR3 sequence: CASSFGVGGTDTQYF. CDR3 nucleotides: TGTGCCAGCAGCTTTGGAGTAGGGGGCACAGATACGCAGTATTTT.

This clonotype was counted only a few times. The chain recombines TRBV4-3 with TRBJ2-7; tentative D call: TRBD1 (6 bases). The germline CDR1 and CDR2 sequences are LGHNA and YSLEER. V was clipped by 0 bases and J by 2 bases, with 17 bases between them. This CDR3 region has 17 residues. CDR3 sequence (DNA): TGCGCCAGCAGCCAAGATCATGGACAGTCCCTAGCCTACGAGCAGTACTTC. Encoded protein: CASSQDHGQSLAYEQYF.

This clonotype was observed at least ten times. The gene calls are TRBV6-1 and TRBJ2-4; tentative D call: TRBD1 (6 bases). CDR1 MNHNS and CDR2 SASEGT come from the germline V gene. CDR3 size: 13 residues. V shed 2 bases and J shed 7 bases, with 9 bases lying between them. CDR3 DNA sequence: TGTGCCAGCAGTGAACCCACAGGGAACATTCAGTACTTC. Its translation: CASSEPTGNIQYF.

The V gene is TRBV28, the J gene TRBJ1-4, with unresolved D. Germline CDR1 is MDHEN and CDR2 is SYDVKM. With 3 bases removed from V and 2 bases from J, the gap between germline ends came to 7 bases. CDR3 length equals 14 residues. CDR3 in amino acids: CASSLVGTNEKLFF. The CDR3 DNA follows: TGTGCCAGCAGTTTGGTCGGTACTAATGAAAAACTGTTTTTT. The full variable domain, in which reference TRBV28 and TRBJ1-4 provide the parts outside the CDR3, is DVKVTQSSRYLVKRTGEKVFLECVQDMDHENMFWYRQDPGLGLRLIYFSYDVKMKEKGDIPEGYSVSREKKERFSLILESASTNQTSMYLCASSLVGTNEKLFFGSGTQLSVL.

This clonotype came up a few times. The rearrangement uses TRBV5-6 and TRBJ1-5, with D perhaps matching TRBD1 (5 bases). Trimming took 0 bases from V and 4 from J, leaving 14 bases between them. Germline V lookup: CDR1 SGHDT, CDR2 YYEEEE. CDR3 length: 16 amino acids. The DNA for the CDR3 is TGTGCCAGCAGCTTGGGTGGCAGGGACCGAAATCAGCCCCAGCATTTT. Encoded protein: CASSLGGRDRNQPQHF.

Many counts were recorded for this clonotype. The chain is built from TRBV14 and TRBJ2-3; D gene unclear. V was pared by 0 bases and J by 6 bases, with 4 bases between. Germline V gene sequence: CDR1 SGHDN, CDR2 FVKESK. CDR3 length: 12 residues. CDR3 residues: CASSQDWDTQYF. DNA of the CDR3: TGTGCCAGCAGCCAAGATTGGGATACGCAGTATTTT.

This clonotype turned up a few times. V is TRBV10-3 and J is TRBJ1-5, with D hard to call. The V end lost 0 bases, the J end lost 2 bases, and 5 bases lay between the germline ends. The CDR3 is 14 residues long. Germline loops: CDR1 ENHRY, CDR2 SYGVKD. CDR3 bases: TGTGCCATCAGTGAGTCCGGGGGCAATCAGCCCCAGCATTTT. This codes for CAISESGGNQPQHF.

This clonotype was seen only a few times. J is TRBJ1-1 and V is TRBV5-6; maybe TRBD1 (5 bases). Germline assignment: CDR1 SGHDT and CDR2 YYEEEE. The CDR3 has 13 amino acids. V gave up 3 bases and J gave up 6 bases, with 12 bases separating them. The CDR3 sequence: CASSSAGRAEAFF. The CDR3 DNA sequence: TGTGCCAGCAGCTCAGCAGGGAGAGCTGAAGCTTTCTTT. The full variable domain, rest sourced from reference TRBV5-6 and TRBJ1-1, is DAGVTQSPTHLIKTRGQQVTLRCSPKSGHDTVSWYQQALGQGPQFIFQYYEEEERQRGNFPDRFSGHQFPNYSSELNVNALLLGDSALYLCASSSAGRAEAFFGQGTRLTVV.

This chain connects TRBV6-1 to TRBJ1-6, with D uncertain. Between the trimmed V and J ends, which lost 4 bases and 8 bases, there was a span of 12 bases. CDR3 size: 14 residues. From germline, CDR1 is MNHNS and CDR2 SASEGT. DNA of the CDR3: TGTGCCAGCAGTGTGGGGATGGTCGATTCACCCCTCCACTTT. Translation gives CASSVGMVDSPLHF.

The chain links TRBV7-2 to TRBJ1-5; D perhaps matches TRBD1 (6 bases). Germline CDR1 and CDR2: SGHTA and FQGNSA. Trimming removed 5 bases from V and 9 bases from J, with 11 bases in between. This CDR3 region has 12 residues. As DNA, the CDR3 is TGTGCCAGCAGCGACAGGATCCCGCCCCAGCATTTT. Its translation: CASSDRIPPQHF.

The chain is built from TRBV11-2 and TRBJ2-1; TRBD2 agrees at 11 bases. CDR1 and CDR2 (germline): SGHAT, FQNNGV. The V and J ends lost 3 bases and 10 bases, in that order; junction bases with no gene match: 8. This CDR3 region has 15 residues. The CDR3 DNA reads TGTGCCAGCAGCTTCCGTAGCGGGGGGGCAAGGGAGCAGTTCTTC. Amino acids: CASSFRSGGAREQFF.

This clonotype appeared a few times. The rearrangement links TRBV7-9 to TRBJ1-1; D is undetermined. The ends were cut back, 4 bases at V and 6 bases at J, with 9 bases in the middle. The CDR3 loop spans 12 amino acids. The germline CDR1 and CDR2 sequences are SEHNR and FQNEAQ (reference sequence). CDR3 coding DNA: TGTGCCAGCAGCTGGGTGAGCCCTGAAGCTTTCTTT. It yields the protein CASSWVSPEAFF.

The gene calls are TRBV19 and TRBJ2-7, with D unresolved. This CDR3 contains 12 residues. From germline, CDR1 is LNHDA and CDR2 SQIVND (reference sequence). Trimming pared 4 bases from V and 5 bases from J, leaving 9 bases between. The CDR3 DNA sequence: TGTGCCAGTAGTAAAGCCTGGGACGAGCAGTACTTC. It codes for CASSKAWDEQYF.

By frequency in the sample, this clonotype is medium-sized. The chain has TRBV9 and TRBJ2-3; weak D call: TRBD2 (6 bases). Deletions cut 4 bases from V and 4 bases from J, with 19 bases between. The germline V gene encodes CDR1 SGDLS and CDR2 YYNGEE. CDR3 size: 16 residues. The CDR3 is CASSPYEILAADTQYF. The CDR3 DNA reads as TGTGCCAGCAGCCCATATGAAATATTAGCGGCAGATACGCAGTATTTT. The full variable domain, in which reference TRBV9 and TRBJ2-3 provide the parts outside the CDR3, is DSGVTQTPKHLITATGQRVTLRCSPRSGDLSVYWYQQSLDQGLQFLIQYYNGEERAKGNILERFSAQQFPDLHSELNLSSLELGDSALYFCASSPYEILAADTQYFGPGTRLTVL.

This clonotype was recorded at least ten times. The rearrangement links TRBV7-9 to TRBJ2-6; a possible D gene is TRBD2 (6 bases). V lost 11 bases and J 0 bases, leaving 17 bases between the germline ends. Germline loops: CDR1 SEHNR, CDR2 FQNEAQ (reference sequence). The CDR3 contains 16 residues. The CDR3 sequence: CAGSRDSPSGANVLTF. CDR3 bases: TGTGCCGGTAGCCGGGACTCCCCCTCTGGGGCCAACGTCCTGACTTTC.